This T cell receptor beta chain comes out of a study of T-cell memory formation after mild COVID-19. TCRdb re-called the 5' RACE reads with MiXCR, one entry per CDR3 protein. Among some 340,000 distinct CDR3 sequences listed, about an eighth were seen once. Points from the study as a whole: Clones that shrank (day 15 to 85) were balanced CD4/CD8, whereas later expanders leaned CD4+. Memory sampled before infection contained some responding clones, suggesting cross-reactive memory joined. Clones which contracted sat mainly in CM and EM if CD4+, and in EMRA if CD8+.

This CDR3 region has 16 residues. Germline V gene data show CDR1 as SGHAT and CDR2 as FQNNGV. V gave up 10 bases and J gave up 2 bases, with 23 bases separating them. About this clonotype itself: Its antigen is currently unknown.

Material: PBMCs or a T cell subset sorted from them (not recorded which). V gene TRBV11-2 combines with J gene TRBJ1-2; D call uncertain. This receptor was taken from a man aged 18-30 years who had mild COVID-19 (a few samples of this study predate the infection). Cell type and time point are not known. The CDR3 DNA reads as TGTGCCACCGCGGCCCGGCAGACGGAATACAACTATGGCTACACCTTC. Translation: CATAARQTEYNYGYTF.